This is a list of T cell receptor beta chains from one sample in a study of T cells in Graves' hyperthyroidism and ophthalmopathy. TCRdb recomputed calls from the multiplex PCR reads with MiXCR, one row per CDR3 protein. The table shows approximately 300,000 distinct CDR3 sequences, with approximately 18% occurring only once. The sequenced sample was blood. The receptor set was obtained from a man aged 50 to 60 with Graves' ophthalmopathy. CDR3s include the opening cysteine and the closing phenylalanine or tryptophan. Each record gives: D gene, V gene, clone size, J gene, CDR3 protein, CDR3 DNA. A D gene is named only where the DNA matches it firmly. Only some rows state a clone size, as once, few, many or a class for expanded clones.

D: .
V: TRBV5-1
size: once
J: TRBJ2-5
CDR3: CASSLAVVGETQYF
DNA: TGCGCCAGCAGCTTGGCCGTGGTGGGTGAGACCCAGTACTTC

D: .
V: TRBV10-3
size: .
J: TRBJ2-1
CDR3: CAIPRGDELSNEQFF
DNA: TGTGCCATCCCGCGGGGCGATGAGTTGAGTAATGAGCAGTTCTTC

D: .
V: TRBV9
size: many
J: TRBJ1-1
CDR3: CASSVGENTEAFF
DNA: TGTGCCAGCAGCGTAGGAGAGAACACTGAAGCTTTCTTT

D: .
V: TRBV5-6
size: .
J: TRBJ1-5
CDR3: CASSLGAGTQPQHF
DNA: TGTGCCAGCAGCTTGGGAGCAGGAACTCAGCCCCAGCATTTT

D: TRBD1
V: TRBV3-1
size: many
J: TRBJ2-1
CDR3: CASSQDLWRDRVFF
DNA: TGTGCCAGCAGCCAAGATCTATGGCGGGACAGGGTGTTCTTC

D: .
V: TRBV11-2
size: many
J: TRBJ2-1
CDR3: CASSLAYGNEQFF
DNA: TGTGCCAGCAGCTTAGCTTACGGGAATGAGCAGTTCTTC

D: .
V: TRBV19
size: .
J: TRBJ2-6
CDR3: CASSPWTLTSNSGANVLTF
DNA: TGTGCCAGTTCCCCCTGGACACTCACCTCCAACTCTGGGGCCAACGTCCTGACTTTC

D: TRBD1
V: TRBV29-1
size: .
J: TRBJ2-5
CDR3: CSVARTGGQETQYF
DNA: TGCAGCGTCGCCAGGACAGGGGGGCAAGAGACCCAGTACTTC

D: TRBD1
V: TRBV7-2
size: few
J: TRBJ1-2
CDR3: CASSLARGQGNGYTF
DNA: TGTGCCAGCAGCTTAGCGCGGGGACAGGGAAATGGCTACACCTTC

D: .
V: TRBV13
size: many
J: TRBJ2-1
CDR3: CASSLAGVEQFF
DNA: TGTGCCAGCAGCCTAGCCGGTGTCGAGCAGTTCTTC

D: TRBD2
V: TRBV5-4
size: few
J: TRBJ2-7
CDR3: CASRSGTVQKQYF
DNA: TGTGCCAGCAGGAGCGGGACCGTACAAAAGCAGTACTTC

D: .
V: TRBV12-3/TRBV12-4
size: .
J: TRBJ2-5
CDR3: CASSWGQGRQETQYF
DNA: TGTGCCAGCAGTTGGGGACAAGGCCGCCAAGAGACCCAGTACTTC

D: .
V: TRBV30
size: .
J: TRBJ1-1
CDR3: CAWRGSAEAFF
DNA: TGTGCCTGGAGGGGTAGCGCTGAAGCTTTCTTT

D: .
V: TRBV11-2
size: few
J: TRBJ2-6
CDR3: CASSLLSAGANVLTF
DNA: TGTGCCAGCAGCCTCCTGAGCGCCGGGGCCAACGTCCTGACTTTC

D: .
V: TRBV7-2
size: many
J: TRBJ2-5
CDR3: CASSPRGPESGETQYF
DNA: TGTGCCAGCAGCCCAAGAGGACCCGAGTCGGGAGAGACCCAGTACTTC

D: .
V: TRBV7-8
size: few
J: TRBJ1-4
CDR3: CASSLEGREKLFF
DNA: TGTGCCAGCAGCTTAGAAGGGAGGGAAAAACTGTTTTTT

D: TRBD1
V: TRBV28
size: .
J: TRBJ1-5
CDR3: CASSYPDRVGNQPQHF
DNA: TGTGCCAGCAGTTACCCGGACAGGGTTGGCAATCAGCCCCAGCATTTT

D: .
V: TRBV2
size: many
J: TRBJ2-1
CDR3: CASCREGTPYNEQFF
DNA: TGTGCCAGCTGTAGAGAGGGGACCCCCTACAATGAGCAGTTCTTC

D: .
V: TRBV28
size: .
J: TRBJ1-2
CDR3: CASSLRGLRGYTF
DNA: TGTGCCAGCAGTTTGCGTGGGCTGAGAGGCTACACCTTC

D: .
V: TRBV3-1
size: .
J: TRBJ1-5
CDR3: CASSQGTSYSNQPQHF
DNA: TGTGCCAGCAGCCAAGGCACAAGCTATAGCAATCAGCCCCAGCATTTT

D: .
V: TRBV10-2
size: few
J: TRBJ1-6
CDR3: CASSENSPLHF
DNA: TGCGCCAGCAGTGAAAATTCACCCCTCCACTTT

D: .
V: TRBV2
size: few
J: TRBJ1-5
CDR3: CASSEAQGVQPQHF
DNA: TGTGCCAGCAGTGAAGCGCAGGGCGTCCAGCCCCAGCATTTT

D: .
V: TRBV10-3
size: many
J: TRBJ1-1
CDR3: CAISAGAANTEAFF
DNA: TGTGCCATCAGTGCGGGGGCGGCGAACACTGAAGCTTTCTTT

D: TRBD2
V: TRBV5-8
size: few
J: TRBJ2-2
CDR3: CASSSGLAGPTGELFF
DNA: TGTGCCAGCAGCTCCGGACTAGCGGGACCCACCGGGGAGCTGTTTTTT

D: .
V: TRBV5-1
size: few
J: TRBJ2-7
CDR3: CASSLGGGSTYEQYF
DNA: TGCGCCAGCAGCTTGGGGGGGGGCTCCACCTACGAGCAGTACTTC

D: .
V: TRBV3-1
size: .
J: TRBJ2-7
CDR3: CASSPSGTSYEQYF
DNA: TGTGCCAGCAGCCCTTCCGGGACCTCCTACGAGCAGTACTTC

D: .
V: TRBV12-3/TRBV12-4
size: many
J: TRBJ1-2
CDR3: CASSLGHPDGYTF
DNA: TGTGCCAGCAGTTTAGGACATCCCGATGGCTACACCTTC

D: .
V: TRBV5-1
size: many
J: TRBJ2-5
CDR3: CASSSQGRETQYF
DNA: TGCGCCAGCAGCTCTCAGGGGAGGGAGACCCAGTACTTC

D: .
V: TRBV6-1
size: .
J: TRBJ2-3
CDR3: CASSATSGSITDTQYF
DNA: TGTGCCAGCAGTGCGACCTCGGGATCTATCACAGATACGCAGTATTTT

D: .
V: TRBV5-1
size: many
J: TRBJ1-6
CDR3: CASSLDRTANSPLHF
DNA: TGCGCCAGCAGCTTGGACAGGACCGCTAATTCACCCCTCCACTTT

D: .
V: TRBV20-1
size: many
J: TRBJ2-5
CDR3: CSATRRSSGETQYF
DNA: TGCAGTGCTACAAGACGGAGTTCGGGTGAGACCCAGTACTTC

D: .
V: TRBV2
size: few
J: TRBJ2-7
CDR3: CASSEYGSPYEQYF
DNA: TGTGCCAGCAGTGAATACGGGAGCCCCTACGAGCAGTACTTC

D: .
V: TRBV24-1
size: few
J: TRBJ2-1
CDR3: CATSDLGGDYNEQFF
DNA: TGTGCCACCAGTGATTTGGGAGGGGACTACAATGAGCAGTTCTTC

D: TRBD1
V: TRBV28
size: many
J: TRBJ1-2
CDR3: CASSTPSGQGGDGYTF
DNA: TGTGCCAGCAGTACGCCGTCGGGACAGGGGGGCGATGGCTACACCTTC

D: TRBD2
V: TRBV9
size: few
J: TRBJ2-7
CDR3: CASSVASGSYEQYF
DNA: TGTGCCAGCAGCGTAGCTAGCGGGAGTTACGAGCAGTACTTC

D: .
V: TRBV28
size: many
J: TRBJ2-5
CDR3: CASSSRTPETQYF
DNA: TGTGCCAGCAGTTCCCGGACTCCAGAAACCCAGTACTTC

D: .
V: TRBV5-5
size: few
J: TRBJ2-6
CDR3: CASSLALSGANVLTF
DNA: TGTGCCAGCAGCTTGGCTCTCTCTGGGGCCAACGTCCTGACTTTC

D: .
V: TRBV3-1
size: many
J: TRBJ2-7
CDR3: CASSQEQGIYEQYF
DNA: TGTGCCAGCAGCCAAGAACAGGGTATCTACGAGCAGTACTTC

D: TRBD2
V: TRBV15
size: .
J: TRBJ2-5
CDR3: CATSRDSGAVGGDQYF
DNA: TGTGCCACCAGCAGAGATTCCGGGGCCGTTGGGGGGGACCAGTACTTC

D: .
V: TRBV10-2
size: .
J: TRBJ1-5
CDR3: CASSEFSSVNQPQHF
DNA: TGCGCCAGCAGTGAGTTTTCTTCTGTTAATCAGCCCCAGCATTTT

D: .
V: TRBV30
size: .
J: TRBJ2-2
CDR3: CAWKWDLEGTGELFF
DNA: TGTGCCTGGAAATGGGACTTAGAGGGTACCGGGGAGCTGTTTTTT

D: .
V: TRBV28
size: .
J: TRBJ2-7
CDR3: CASSWIRREQYF
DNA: TGTGCCAGCAGTTGGATCCGGCGCGAGCAGTACTTC

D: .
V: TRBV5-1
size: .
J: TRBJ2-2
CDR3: CASSLEGSTGELFF
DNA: TGCGCCAGCAGCTTGGAGGGCAGCACCGGGGAGCTGTTTTTT

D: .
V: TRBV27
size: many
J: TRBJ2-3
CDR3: CASSLGQLSTDTQYF
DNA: TGTGCCAGCAGTTTAGGTCAGCTAAGCACAGATACGCAGTATTTT

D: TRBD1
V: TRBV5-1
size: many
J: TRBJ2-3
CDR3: CASSLGQGGDTQYF
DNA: TGCGCCAGCAGCTTGGGACAGGGCGGAGATACGCAGTATTTT

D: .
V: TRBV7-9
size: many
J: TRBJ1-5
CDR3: CASSPAADGPQHF
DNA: TGTGCCAGCAGCCCCGCCGCGGATGGGCCCCAGCATTTT

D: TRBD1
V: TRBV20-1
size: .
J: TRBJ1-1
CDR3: CSARAMGQGSEAFF
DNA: TGCAGTGCTAGAGCCATGGGACAGGGGAGTGAAGCTTTCTTT

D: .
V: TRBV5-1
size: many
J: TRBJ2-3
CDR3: CASSLNTDTQYF
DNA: TGCGCCAGCAGCCTAAACACAGATACGCAGTATTTT